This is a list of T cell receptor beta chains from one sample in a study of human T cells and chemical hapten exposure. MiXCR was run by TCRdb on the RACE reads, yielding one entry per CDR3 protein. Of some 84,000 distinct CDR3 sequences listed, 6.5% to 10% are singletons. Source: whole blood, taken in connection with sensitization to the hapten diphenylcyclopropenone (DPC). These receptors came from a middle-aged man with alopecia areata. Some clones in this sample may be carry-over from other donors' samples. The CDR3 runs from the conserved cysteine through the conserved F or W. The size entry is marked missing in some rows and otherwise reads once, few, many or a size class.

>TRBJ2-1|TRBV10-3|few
CAIADYLSTQYNEQFF
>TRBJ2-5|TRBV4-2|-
CASSQVQASQETQYF
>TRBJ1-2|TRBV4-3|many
CASSQVNRVWAYGYTF
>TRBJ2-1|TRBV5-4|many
CASSESYSRSYNEQFF
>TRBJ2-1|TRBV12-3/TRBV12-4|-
CASRLAGYNEQFF
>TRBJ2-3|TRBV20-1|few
CSATGTSTDTQYF
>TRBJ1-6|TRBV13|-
CASSRTGVSPLHF
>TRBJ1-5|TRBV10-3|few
CAISEGGVSNQPQHF
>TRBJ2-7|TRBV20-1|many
CSARTDEQYF
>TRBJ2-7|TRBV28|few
CASRYLAGVDYEQYF
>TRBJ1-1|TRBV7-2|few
CASSPGDRGTEAFF
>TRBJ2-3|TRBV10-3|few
CAISGGTGTDTQYF
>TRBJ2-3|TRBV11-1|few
CASSPNGSPTDTQYF
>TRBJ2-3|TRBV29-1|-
CSGEALTGGGTDTQYF
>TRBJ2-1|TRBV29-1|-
CSVDRVFFYNEQFF
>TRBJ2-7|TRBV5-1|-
CASSLESGSNEQYF
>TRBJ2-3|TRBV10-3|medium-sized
CAISEGRTDTQYF
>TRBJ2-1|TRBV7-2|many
CASSLDRDPKGEQFF
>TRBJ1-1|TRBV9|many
CASSVTVNTEAFF
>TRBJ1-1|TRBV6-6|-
CASSPPRRGMNTEAFF
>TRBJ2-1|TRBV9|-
CASSVGITGKGSYNEQFF
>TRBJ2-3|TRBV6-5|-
CASSPLGAPSTDTQYF
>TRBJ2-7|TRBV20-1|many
CSAPVPDGQYF
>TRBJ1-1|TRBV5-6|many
CASSLAWGGTEAFF
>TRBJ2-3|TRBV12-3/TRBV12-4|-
CASRANTGTGIDTQYF
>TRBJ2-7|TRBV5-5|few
CASSLTGAPGEQYF
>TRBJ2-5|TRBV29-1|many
CSVVRGMETQYF
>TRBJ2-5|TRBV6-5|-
CASSPMDRGAQETQYF
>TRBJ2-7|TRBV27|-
CASSFWTGYPYEQYF
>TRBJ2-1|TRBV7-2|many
CASSLSYDRSNEQFF
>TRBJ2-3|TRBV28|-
CASRPIGTDTQYF
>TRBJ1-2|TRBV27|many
CASSLSSRDLHGYTF
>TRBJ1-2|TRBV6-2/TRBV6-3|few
CASSYEISWPVF
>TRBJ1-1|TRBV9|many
CASSVGSLSGTLNEAFF
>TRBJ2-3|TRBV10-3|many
CAIRSSGREPVDTQYF
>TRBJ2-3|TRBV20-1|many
CSGGQGVLPDTQYF
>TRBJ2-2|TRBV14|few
CASSRRVYTGELFF
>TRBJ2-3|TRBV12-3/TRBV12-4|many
CASSFFEVKQYF
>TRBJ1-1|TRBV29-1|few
CSVKVNENTEAFF
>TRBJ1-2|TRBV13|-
CATSKADRMTFSYGYTF
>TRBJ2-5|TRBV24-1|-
CATSTVRRGFDQETQYF
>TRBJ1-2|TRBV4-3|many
CASSQVVGALYGYTF
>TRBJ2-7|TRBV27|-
CASSVGAGGEQYF
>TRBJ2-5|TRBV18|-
CASSPLAARPEETQYF
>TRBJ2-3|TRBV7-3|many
CASSPEAVTDTQYF